The 27 T cell receptor beta chains below were found in one sample sequenced in a study of chemoradiotherapy in HPV16-positive cancers. Assay used: immunoSEQ multiplex PCR; TCRdb lists only in-frame clones, some missing. This table holds about 13,000 clones, approximately 86% found once. Sample: blood, taken from a patient who underwent chemoradiotherapy. These receptor sequences come from a human donor with HPV-associated anogenital cancer.

The chain is built from TRBV5-1 and TRBJ1-1; D is ambiguous. Trimming shortened V by 0 bases and J by 11 bases, and 11 bases separated the two germline ends. This CDR3 spans 12 amino acids. Germline V lookup: CDR1 SGHRS, CDR2 YFSETQ. CDR3 loop: CASSLDYGRAFF. CDR3 coding DNA: TGCGCCAGCAGCTTGGATTACGGAAGGGCTTTCTTT.

The V call is TRBV19, the J call TRBJ1-5; 8 positions match TRBD1. V lost 4 bases, J lost 1 base, and 12 bases stayed unmatched. CDR3 length equals 18 residues. Germline CDR1 and CDR2: LNHDA and SQIVND (reference sequence). CDR3 DNA: TGTGCCAGTAGTAGCGGACAGGGTGGACCATTAAGCAATCAGCCCCAGCATTTT. It translates to CASSSGQGGPLSNQPQHF.

This chain links TRBV6-5 with TRBJ2-3; 7 bases are a match to TRBD2. Per germline, CDR1 MNHEY and CDR2 SVGAGI. There are 15 residues in the CDR3. The ends lost 6 bases at V and 1 base at J; junction bases unmatched: 7. The CDR3 sequence is CASRGISGGTDTQYF. CDR3 DNA sequence: TGTGCCAGCAGAGGAATCAGCGGGGGCACAGATACGCAGTATTTT.

The chain links TRBV7-2 to TRBJ2-7; possibly TRBD2 for D (7 bases). V was trimmed by 2 bases and J by 1 base, leaving 15 bases between them. CDR1 and CDR2 (germline): SGHTA, FQGNSA. The CDR3 is made up of 16 amino acids. CDR3 sequence reads: CASSLSWGGISYEQYF. The CDR3 nucleotides read TGTGCCAGCAGCTTATCGTGGGGGGGCATTTCCTACGAGCAGTACTTC.

The rearrangement links TRBV7-2 to TRBJ2-5; 10 positions match TRBD2. CDR3 length: 17 residues. V shed 5 bases, J shed 5 bases, and the junction held 14 bases outside the gene matches. Germline V lookup: CDR1 SGHTA, CDR2 FQGNSA. CDR3 bases: TGTGCCAGCAGCGGGACCTATTTAGCGGGGGGCGGGGAGACCCAGTACTTC. Translation gives CASSGTYLAGGGETQYF.

The V and J genes are TRBV1 and TRBJ1-1. TRBV1 is reported as a pseudogene. This CDR3 is 16 amino acids long. The CDR3 nucleotides are TGCACCAGCAGCCACCCCTGGGAGGGGCAGAACACTGAAGCTTTCTTT. Translated, it gives CTSSHPWEGQNTEAFF.

The chain combines TRBV5-3 with TRBJ1-2, with a tentative D call TRBD1 (5 bases). TRBV5-3 is an ORF, with its function uncertain. The germline V and J ends were trimmed by 4 bases and 0 bases, with 13 bases remaining between them. This CDR3 is built from 15 residues. CDR3 sequence: CARSLGEAPNYGYTF. The CDR3 DNA reads TGTGCCAGAAGCCTGGGGGAAGCCCCTAACTATGGCTACACCTTC.

J is TRBJ2-7 and V is TRBV7-2; 7 nucleotides align to TRBD1. V trimming: 5 bases; J trimming: 3 bases; junction bases outside the gene matches: 19. This CDR3 has 18 amino acids. Germline values: CDR1 SGHTA, CDR2 FQGNSA. The CDR3 loop reads CASSVGQASPVSFYEQYF. CDR3 coding DNA: TGTGCCAGCAGCGTCGGACAGGCTTCACCCGTCTCCTTCTACGAGCAGTACTTC. The entire variable domain, with the rest obtained from reference TRBV7-2 and TRBJ2-7, is as follows: GAGVSQSPSNKVTEKGKDVELRCDPISGHTALYWYRQSLGQGLEFLIYFQGNSAPDKSGLPSDRFSAERTGGSVSTLTIQRTQQEDSAVYLCASSVGQASPVSFYEQYFGPGTRLTVT.

In this sample, this clone turned up once. The chain is built from TRBV30 and TRBJ2-1, with 14 bases that match TRBD2. The CDR3 is 13 residues long. The germline V gene has CDR1 GTSNPN and CDR2 SVGIG (reference sequence). The ends lost 3 bases at V and 16 bases at J; junction bases unmatched: 8. The DNA for the CDR3 is TGTGCCTGGAGGACTAGCGGGGGGGAGATAGACTTCTTC. This codes for CAWRTSGGEIDFF. Full variable domain (missing parts from reference TRBV30 and TRBJ2-1): SQTIHQWPATLVQPVGSPLSLECTVEGTSNPNLYWYRQAAGRGLQLLFYSVGIGQISSEVPQNLSASRPQDRQFILSSKKLLLSDSGFYLCAWRTSGGEIDFFGPGTRLTVL.

The rearrangement uses TRBV6-1 and TRBJ1-6; D gene unclear. This CDR3 contains 13 residues. Germline V gene sequence: CDR1 MNHNS, CDR2 SASEGT. The ends were cut back, 4 bases at V and 13 bases at J, with 14 bases in the middle. CDR3 nucleotides: TGTGCCAGCAGTGTAAGACGCGAGAGCCCCCTCCACTTT. This gives the protein CASSVRRESPLHF.

The rearrangement links TRBV19 to TRBJ2-4, with 9 positions matching TRBD2. This CDR3 spans 18 amino acids. Germline assignment: CDR1 LNHDA and CDR2 SQIVND (reference sequence). Trimming cost V 6 bases and J 1 base; bases outside gene matches: 13. CDR3 sequence (DNA): TGTGCCAGTAGCAGACTAGCGGTTAACGGAGTGGCCAAAAACATTCAGTACTTC. Its translation is CASSRLAVNGVAKNIQYF.

A note on this clone: Other DNA sequences in this sample translate to the same CDR3. The chain uses TRBV19 and TRBJ1-2, with 11 bases matching TRBD1. The CDR3 consists of 15 residues. The germline V gene encodes CDR1 LNHDA and CDR2 SQIVND (reference sequence). V trimming: 4 bases; J trimming: 3 bases; junction bases outside the gene matches: 4. The CDR3 here is CASSRTGGADYGYTF. The CDR3, as DNA: TGTGCCAGTAGTAGGACAGGGGGCGCGGACTATGGCTACACCTTC.

The chain links TRBV27 to TRBJ2-2; 8 nucleotides align to TRBD1. Germline V gene lookup returns CDR1 MNHEY and CDR2 SMNVEV (reference sequence). CDR3 length: 18 residues. V shed 9 bases, J shed 4 bases, and the junction held 19 bases outside the gene matches. For the CDR3, the DNA is TGTGCCAGTCGCAAAGCGAGGCAGGGGGCTTTTTCCACCGGGGAGCTGTTTTTT. This translates into CASRKARQGAFSTGELFF.

The CDR3 loop is CASRTPRTGNDGYTF. Written as DNA, the CDR3 is TGTGCCAGCAGGACCCCTCGGACAGGGAATGATGGCTACACCTTC. The chain has TRBV6-5 and TRBJ1-2; 8 bases agree with TRBD1. The CDR3 is 15 amino acids. Unmatched junction bases numbered 12, after V lost 6 bases and J lost 6 bases. CDR1 and CDR2 (germline): MNHEY, SVGAGI.

This CDR3 reads CASSRAPGRVSYEQYF. The CDR3 region has the DNA TGCGCCAGCAGCCGCGCACCGGGCAGGGTATCCTACGAGCAGTACTTC. V gene TRBV4-1 combines with J gene TRBJ2-7, with D maybe TRBD1 (5 bases). CDR1 is MGHRA, CDR2 YSYEKL, per germline. V dropped 4 bases and J dropped 1 base, with 17 bases sitting between them. The CDR3 spans 16 residues.

This rearrangement joins TRBV6-5 to TRBJ1-3; D remains unclear. Germline assignment: CDR1 MNHEY and CDR2 SVGAGI. This CDR3 is built from 12 residues. V gave up 6 bases and J gave up 8 bases, with 11 bases separating them. In DNA form, the CDR3 reads TGTGCCAGCAGAAACCAGGTGGACACCATATATTTT. Translating it yields CASRNQVDTIYF.

This chain links TRBV27 with TRBJ2-5, with D possibly TRBD2 on 7 matching bases. Per germline, CDR1 MNHEY and CDR2 SMNVEV (reference sequence). V was clipped by 5 bases and J by 4 bases, with 20 bases between them. The CDR3 consists of 16 residues. CDR3: CASSQGGGTVGETQYF. The CDR3 DNA reads as TGTGCCAGCAGTCAAGGGGGGGGGACCGTCGGAGAGACCCAGTACTTC.

V usage is TRBV5-1 and J usage is TRBJ1-3, with a possible D match to TRBD1 (6 bases). With 4 bases removed from V and 0 bases from J, the gap between germline ends came to 11 bases. CDR1 and CDR2 (germline): SGHRS, YFSETQ. The CDR3 covers 15 residues. The CDR3 nucleotides are TGCGCCAGCAGCCCCCAGGGGAGCTCTGGAAACACCATATATTTT. As protein: CASSPQGSSGNTIYF.

This sequence joins TRBV5-1 and TRBJ1-1; D not certain. The CDR3 has 15 residues. Trimming cost V 5 bases and J 4 bases, with 18 bases left between them. From germline, CDR1 is SGHRS and CDR2 YFSETQ. The CDR3 spells CASREQPQSGTEAFF. The CDR3 DNA is TGCGCCAGCAGAGAACAGCCTCAATCGGGCACTGAAGCTTTCTTT.

The chain recombines TRBV30 with TRBJ1-5; D ambiguous. Germline CDR1 and CDR2: GTSNPN and SVGIG (reference sequence). V lost 3 bases to trimming and J lost 4 bases, with 16 bases between them. The CDR3 spans 15 residues. In nucleotides, the CDR3 is TGTGCCTGGAGCCCGAACCGGGGATTTAATCAGCCCCAGCATTTT. Its protein product is CAWSPNRGFNQPQHF.

V usage is TRBV7-2 and J usage is TRBJ1-1, with unresolved D. From germline, CDR1 is SGHTA and CDR2 FQGNSA. The CDR3 runs to 14 residues. V was cut by 6 bases and J by 3 bases, with 14 bases left in between. The CDR3 is CASSTRPGDTEAFF. The CDR3 DNA reads TGTGCCAGCAGTACCCGACCCGGGGACACTGAAGCTTTCTTT. Full variable domain (remainder filled in from reference TRBV7-2 and TRBJ1-1): GAGVSQSPSNKVTEKGKDVELRCDPISGHTALYWYRQSLGQGLEFLIYFQGNSAPDKSGLPSDRFSAERTGGSVSTLTIQRTQQEDSAVYLCASSTRPGDTEAFFGQGTRLTVV.

V and J are TRBV25-1 and TRBJ1-2, with D unresolved. CDR1 and CDR2 (germline): MGHDK, SYGVNS. V lost 5 bases and J lost 4, with 14 bases in between. CDR3 size: 14 residues. The CDR3 DNA follows: TGTGCCAGCAGTACAACCCGGACTAGCTATGGCTACACCTTC. Its protein product is CASSTTRTSYGYTF.

A few counts support this clone. The V gene is TRBV9, the J gene TRBJ1-1; 8 bases fit TRBD1. This CDR3 spans 14 amino acids. J gave up 4 bases and V 1 base, and 3 bases lay outside the gene matches. Germline V gives CDR1 SGDLS, CDR2 YYNGEE. The CDR3 loop reads CASSVQDRVTEAFF. In DNA form, the CDR3 reads TGTGCCAGCAGCGTACAGGACAGGGTCACTGAAGCTTTCTTT.

The chain employs TRBV5-4 and TRBJ1-6; TRBD1 is a possible D gene (5 bases). Trimming shortened V by 4 bases and J by 7 bases, and 9 bases separated the two germline ends. CDR1 SGHNT and CDR2 YYREEE come from the germline V gene (reference sequence). CDR3 length equals 13 residues. The CDR3 DNA follows: TGTGCCAGCAGCGCAGGGACGAATTCACCCCTCCACTTT. It codes for CASSAGTNSPLHF. Using reference TRBV5-4 and TRBJ1-6 for the parts outside the CDR3, the full variable domain is ETGVTQSPTHLIKTRGQQVTLRCSSQSGHNTVSWYQQALGQGPQFIFQYYREEENGRGNFPPRFSGLQFPNYSSELNVNALELDDSALYLCASSAGTNSPLHFGNGTRLTVT.

The rearrangement uses TRBV2 and TRBJ1-4, with D possibly matching TRBD1 (6 bases). From germline, CDR1 is SNHLY and CDR2 FYNNEI. V was cut by 4 bases and J by 8 bases, with 14 bases left in between. CDR3 length: 14 amino acids. The chain's CDR3 is CASSGGTFPEKLFF. The CDR3 region has the DNA TGTGCCAGCAGTGGTGGGACATTTCCAGAAAAACTGTTTTTT.

This clone was counted only a few times. The chain employs TRBV9 and TRBJ1-5, with D possibly TRBD1 on 6 matching bases. CDR1 is SGDLS and CDR2 is YYNGEE in the germline V gene. This CDR3 contains 15 residues. V gave up 1 base and J gave up 2 bases, with 10 bases separating them. The CDR3 here is CASSVQGIGNQPQHF. In DNA, the CDR3 is TGTGCCAGCAGCGTACAGGGGATCGGCAATCAGCCCCAGCATTTT.

The V call is TRBV7-3, the J call TRBJ2-7; 8 nucleotides agree with TRBD2. V gave up 1 base and J gave up 5 bases; unmatched junction bases: 16. The germline CDR1 and CDR2 sequences are SGHTA and FQGTGA. CDR3 length equals 18 residues. CDR3: CASSLKVSLGRGAHEQYV. CDR3 nucleotides: TGTGCCAGCAGCTTAAAGGTTTCTCTGGGGCGGGGGGCTCACGAGCAGTACGTC.